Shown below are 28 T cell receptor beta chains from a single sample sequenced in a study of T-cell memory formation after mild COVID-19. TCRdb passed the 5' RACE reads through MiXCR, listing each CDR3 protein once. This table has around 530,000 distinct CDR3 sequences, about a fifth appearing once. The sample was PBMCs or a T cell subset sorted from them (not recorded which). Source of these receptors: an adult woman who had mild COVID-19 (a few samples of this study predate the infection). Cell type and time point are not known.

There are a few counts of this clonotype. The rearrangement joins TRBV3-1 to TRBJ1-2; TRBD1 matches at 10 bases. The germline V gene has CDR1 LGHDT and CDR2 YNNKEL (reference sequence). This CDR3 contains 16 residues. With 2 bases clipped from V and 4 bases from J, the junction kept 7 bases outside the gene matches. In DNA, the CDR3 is TGTGCCAGCAGCCAATGGGACAGGGGAAAGAGCTATGGCTACACCTTC. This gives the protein CASSQWDRGKSYGYTF. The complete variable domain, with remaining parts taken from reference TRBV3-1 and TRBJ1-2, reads DTAVSQTPKYLVTQMGNDKSIKCEQNLGHDTMYWYKQDSKKFLKIMFSYNNKELIINETVPNRFSPKSPDKAHLNLHINSLELGDSAVYFCASSQWDRGKSYGYTFGSGTRLTVV.

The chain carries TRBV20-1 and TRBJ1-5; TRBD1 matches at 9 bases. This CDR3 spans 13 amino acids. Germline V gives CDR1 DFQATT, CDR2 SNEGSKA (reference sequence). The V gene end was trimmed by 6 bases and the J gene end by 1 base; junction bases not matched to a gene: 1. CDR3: CSAGQGSNQPQHF. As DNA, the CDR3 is TGCAGTGCCGGACAGGGGAGCAATCAGCCCCAGCATTTT.

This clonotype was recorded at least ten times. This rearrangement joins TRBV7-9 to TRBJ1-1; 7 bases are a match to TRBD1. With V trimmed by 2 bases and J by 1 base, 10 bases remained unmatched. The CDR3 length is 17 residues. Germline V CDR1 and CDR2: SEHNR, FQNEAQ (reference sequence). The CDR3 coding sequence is TGTGCCAGCAGCTTAAGAGGGACAGCGCTTTCGAACACTGAAGCTTTCTTT. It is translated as CASSLRGTALSNTEAFF.

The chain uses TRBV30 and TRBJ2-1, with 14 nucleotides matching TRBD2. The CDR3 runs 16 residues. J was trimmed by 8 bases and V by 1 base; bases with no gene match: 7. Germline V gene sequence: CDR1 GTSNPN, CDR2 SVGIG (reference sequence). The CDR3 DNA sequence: TGTGCCTGGAGTGACCCGGGACTAGCGGGAGACGATGAGCAGTTCTTC. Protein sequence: CAWSDPGLAGDDEQFF.

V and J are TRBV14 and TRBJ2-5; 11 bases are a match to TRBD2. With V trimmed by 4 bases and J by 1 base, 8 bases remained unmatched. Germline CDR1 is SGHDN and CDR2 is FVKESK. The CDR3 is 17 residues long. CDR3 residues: CASSPLLLAGVQETQYF. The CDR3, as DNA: TGTGCCAGCAGCCCCCTTTTACTAGCGGGGGTCCAAGAGACCCAGTACTTC.

Here the CDR3 DNA reads TGTGCCAGCAGCTTAATGGGGACTAGCGGGGGGGCCTCAGATACGCAGTATTTT. Protein product: CASSLMGTSGGASDTQYF. The V call is TRBV7-3, the J call TRBJ2-3; 16 bases align to TRBD2. V lost 1 base and J lost 4; bases outside the gene matches: 5. The CDR3 covers 18 residues. CDR1 and CDR2 (germline): SGHTA, FQGTGA.

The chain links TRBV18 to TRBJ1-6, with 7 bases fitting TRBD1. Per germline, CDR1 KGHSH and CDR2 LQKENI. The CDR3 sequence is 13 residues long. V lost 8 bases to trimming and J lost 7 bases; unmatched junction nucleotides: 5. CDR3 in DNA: TGTGCCAGCCACGGACAGGTGAATTCACCCCTCCACTTT. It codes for CASHGQVNSPLHF.

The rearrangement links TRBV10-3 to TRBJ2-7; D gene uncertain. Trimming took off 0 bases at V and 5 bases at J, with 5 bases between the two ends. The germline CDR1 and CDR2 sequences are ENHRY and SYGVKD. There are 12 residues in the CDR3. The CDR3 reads CAISESVDEQYF. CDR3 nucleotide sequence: TGTGCCATCAGTGAGTCCGTTGACGAGCAGTACTTC.

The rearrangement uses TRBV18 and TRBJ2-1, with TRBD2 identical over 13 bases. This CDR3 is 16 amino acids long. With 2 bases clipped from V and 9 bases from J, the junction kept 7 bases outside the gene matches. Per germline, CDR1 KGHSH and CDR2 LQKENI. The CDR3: CASSPAGLAGVTEQFF. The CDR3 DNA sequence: TGTGCCAGCTCACCAGCAGGACTAGCGGGGGTGACTGAGCAGTTCTTC.

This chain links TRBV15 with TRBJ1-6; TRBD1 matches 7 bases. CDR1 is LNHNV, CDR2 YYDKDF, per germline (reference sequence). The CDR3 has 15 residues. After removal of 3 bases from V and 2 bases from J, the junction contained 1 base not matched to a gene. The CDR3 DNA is TGTGCCACCAGCAGGACAGGGACCTATAATTCACCCCTCCACTTT. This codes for CATSRTGTYNSPLHF.

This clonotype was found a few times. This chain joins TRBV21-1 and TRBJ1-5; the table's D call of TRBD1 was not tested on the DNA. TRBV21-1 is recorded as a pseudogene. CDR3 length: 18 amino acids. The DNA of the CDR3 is TGTGCCAGCCACCTTCACCAAAGGGACAGTACGGGCAATCAGCCCCAGCATTTT. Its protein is CASHLHQRDSTGNQPQHF.

CDR3 residues: CSAPQGATYNEQFF. The CDR3 coding sequence is TGCAGTGCTCCACAGGGGGCCACCTACAATGAGCAGTTCTTC. The chain recombines TRBV20-1 with TRBJ2-1; 9 positions match TRBD1. The CDR3 length is 14 residues. Looked up from germline, CDR1 is DFQATT and CDR2 is SNEGSKA (reference sequence). Trimming removed 5 bases from V and 2 bases from J; junction bases left unmatched: 4.

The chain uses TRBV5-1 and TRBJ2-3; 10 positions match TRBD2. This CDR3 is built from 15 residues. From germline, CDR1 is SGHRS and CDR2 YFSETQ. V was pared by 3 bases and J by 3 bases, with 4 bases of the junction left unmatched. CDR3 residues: CASSSVLAGTDTQYF. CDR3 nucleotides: TGCGCCAGCAGCTCGGTACTAGCGGGAACAGATACGCAGTATTTT.

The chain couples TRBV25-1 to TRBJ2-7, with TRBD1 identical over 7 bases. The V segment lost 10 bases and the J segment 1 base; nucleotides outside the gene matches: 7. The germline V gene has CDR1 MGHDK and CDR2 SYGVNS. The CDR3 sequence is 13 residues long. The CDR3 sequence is CATYGTASYEQYF. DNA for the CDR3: TGTGCCACCTACGGGACAGCATCCTACGAGCAGTACTTC.

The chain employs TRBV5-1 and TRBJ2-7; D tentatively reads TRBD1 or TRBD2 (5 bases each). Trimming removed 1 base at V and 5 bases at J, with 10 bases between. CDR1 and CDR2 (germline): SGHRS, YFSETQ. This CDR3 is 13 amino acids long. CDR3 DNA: TGCGCCAGCAGCTTGCTAGGGGACGACGAGCAGTACTTC. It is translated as CASSLLGDDEQYF.

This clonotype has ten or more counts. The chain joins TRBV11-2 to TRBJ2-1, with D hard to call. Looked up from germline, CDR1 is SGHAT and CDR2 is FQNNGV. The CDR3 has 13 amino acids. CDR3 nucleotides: TGTGAAGAGGTAGGGAAAGGTTACAATGAGCAGTTCTTC. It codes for CEEVGKGYNEQFF.

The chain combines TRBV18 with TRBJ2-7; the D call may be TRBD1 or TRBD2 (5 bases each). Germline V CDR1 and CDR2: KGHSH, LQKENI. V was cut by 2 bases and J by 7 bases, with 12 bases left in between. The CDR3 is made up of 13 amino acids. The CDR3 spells CASSPGGIWEQYF. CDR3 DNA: TGTGCCAGCTCACCAGGGGGTATCTGGGAGCAGTACTTC.

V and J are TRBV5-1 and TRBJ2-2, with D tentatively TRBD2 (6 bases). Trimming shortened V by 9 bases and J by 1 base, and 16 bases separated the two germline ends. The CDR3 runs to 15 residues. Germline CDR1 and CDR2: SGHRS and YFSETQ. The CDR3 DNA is TGCGCCACCCGGACTACTGCCGGGAACACCGGGGAGCTGTTTTTT. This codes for CATRTTAGNTGELFF.

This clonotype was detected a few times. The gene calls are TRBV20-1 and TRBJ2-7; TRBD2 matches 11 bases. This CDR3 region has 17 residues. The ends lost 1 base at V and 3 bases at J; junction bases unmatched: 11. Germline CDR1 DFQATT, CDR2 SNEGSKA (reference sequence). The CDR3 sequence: CSARGTSGREGIYEQYF. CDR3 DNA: TGCAGTGCTAGAGGAACTAGCGGGAGAGAAGGCATCTACGAGCAGTACTTC.

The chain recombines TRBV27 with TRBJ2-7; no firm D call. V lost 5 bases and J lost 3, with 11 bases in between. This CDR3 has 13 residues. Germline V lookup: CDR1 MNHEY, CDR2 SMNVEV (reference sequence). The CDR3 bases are TGTGCCAGCAGTCAAACGCCCGTCTACGAGCAGTACTTC. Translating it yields CASSQTPVYEQYF.

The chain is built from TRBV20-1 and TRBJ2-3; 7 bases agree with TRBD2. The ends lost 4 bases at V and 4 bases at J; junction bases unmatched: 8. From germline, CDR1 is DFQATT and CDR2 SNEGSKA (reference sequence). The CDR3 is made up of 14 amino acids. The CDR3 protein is CSANPGEGPDTQYF. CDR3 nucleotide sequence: TGCAGTGCTAATCCGGGGGAGGGTCCAGATACGCAGTATTTT.

The CDR3 reads CASSYGVRGGVQETQYF. The CDR3 DNA reads as TGTGCCAGCAGTTACGGAGTTCGCGGGGGGGTCCAAGAGACCCAGTACTTC. This chain joins TRBV6-5 and TRBJ2-5; 9 nucleotides line up with TRBD2. The junction had 8 bases not matched to a gene; V was cut back by 2 bases and J by 1 base. The length of the CDR3 is 17 residues. Germline values: CDR1 MNHEY, CDR2 SVGAGI.

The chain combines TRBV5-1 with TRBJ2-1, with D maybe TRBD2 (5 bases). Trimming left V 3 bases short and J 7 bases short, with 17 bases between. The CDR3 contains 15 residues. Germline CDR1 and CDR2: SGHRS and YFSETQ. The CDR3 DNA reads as TGCGCCAGCAGCTCTCAGAGTCCCCCGGGGAATGAGCAGTTCTTC. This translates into CASSSQSPPGNEQFF. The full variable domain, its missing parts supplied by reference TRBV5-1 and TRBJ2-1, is KAGVTQTPRYLIKTRGQQVTLSCSPISGHRSVSWYQQTPGQGLQFLFEYFSETQRNKGNFPGRFSGRQFSNSRSEMNVSTLELGDSALYLCASSSQSPPGNEQFFGPGTRLTVL.

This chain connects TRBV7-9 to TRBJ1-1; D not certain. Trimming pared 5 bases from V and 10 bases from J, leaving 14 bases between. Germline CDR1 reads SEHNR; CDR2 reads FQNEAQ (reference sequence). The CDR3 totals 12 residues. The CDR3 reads CASSPPAQPAFF. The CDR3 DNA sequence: TGTGCCAGCAGCCCTCCCGCTCAGCCAGCTTTCTTT.

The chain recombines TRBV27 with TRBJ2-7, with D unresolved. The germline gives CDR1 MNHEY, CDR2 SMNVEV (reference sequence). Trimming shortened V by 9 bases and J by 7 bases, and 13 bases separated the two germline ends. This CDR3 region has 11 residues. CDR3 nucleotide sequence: TGTGCCAGTAACTCAGGCGCGGAGCAGTACTTC. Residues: CASNSGAEQYF.

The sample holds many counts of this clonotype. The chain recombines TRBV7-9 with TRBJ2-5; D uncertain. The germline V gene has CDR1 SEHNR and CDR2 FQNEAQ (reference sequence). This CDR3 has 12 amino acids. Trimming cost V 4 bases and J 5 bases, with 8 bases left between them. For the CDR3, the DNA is TGTGCCAGCAGCTCCGACGTGGAGACCCAGTACTTC. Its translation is CASSSDVETQYF.

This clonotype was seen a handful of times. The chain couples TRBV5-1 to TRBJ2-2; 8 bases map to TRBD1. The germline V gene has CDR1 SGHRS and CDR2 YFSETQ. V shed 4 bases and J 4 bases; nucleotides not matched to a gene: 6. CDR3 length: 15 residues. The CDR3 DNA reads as TGCGCCAGCAGCCGCAGGGGGCCGGGCACCGGGGAGCTGTTTTTT. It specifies CASSRRGPGTGELFF. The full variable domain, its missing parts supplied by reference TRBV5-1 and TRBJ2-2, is KAGVTQTPRYLIKTRGQQVTLSCSPISGHRSVSWYQQTPGQGLQFLFEYFSETQRNKGNFPGRFSGRQFSNSRSEMNVSTLELGDSALYLCASSRRGPGTGELFFGEGSRLTVL.

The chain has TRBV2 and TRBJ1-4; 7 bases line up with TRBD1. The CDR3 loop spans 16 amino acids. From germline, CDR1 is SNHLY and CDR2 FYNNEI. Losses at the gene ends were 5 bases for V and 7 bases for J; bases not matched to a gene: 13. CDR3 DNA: TGTGCCAGCAGTAATTCCCCAGGGGGTTTGGGTGAAAAACTGTTTTTT. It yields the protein CASSNSPGGLGEKLFF. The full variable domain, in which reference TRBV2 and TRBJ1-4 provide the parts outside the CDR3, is EPEVTQTPSHQVTQMGQEVILRCVPISNHLYFYWYRQILGQKVEFLVSFYNNEISEKSEIFDDQFSVERPDGSNFTLKIRSTKLEDSAMYFCASSNSPGGLGEKLFFGSGTQLSVL.